A selection of T cell receptor beta chains follows, all from one sample in a study of identical twins. From the 5' RACE reads, TCRdb called clonotypes with MiXCR, one entry per CDR3 protein. Here the sample spans 1.5 million or so distinct CDR3 sequences, about 30% being singletons. The sequenced material came from cord blood. The receptors derive from a newborn girl in good health. Each CDR3 is given with its conserved first and last residue. A D gene is named only where the DNA matches it firmly. Size is omitted from some rows. Given values are once, few, many or a class for expanded clones.

d_call	clone_size	v_call	j_call	cdr3_aa	cdr3_nt
-	-	TRBV5-1	TRBJ2-3	CASSSGPGGDTQYF	TGCGCCAGCAGCTCAGGCCCCGGGGGAGATACGCAGTATTTT
-	-	TRBV2	TRBJ1-2	CASSVLSYGYTF	TGTGCCAGCAGTGTATTATCCTATGGCTACACCTTC
TRBD2	-	TRBV6-5	TRBJ2-7	CASKSGLAYEQYF	TGTGCCAGCAAGTCCGGACTAGCCTACGAGCAGTACTTC
TRBD1	-	TRBV10-1	TRBJ1-1	CASSRDREGAFF	TGCGCCAGCAGCCGGGACAGGGAAGGAGCTTTCTTT
-	-	TRBV7-9	TRBJ2-1	CASSPGVYRENEQFF	TGTGCCAGCAGCCCCGGTGTATACCGGGAAAATGAGCAGTTCTTC
-	few	TRBV11-2	TRBJ2-7	CASSRPTGLSSYEQYF	TGTGCCAGCAGCCGTCCTACAGGCCTAAGCTCCTACGAGCAGTACTTC
-	-	TRBV25-1	TRBJ2-1	CASSDQPLDEQVF	TGTGCCAGCAGTGATCAACCGTTGGACGAGCAGGTCTTC
-	few	TRBV7-2	TRBJ2-3	CASSLIYRTDTQYF	TGTGCCAGCAGCTTAATCTACCGCACAGATACGCAGTATTTT
-	few	TRBV20-1	TRBJ2-3	CSAREPAGITDTQYF	TGCAGTGCTAGAGAGCCGGCAGGGATCACAGATACGCAGTATTTT
-	few	TRBV6-5	TRBJ2-4	CASSYGFGRTPAKNIQYF	TGTGCCAGCAGTTACGGCTTCGGCAGGACCCCAGCCAAAAACATTCAGTACTTC
-	-	TRBV7-6	TRBJ1-5	CASSFLGPNQPQHF	TGTGCCAGCAGCTTTCTCGGACCGAATCAGCCCCAGCATTTT
-	-	TRBV20-1	TRBJ1-4	CSSRAGSEKLFF	TGCAGTTCTAGAGCAGGGAGTGAAAAACTGTTTTTT
-	many	TRBV29-1	TRBJ2-1	CSVGRGGNEQFF	TGCAGCGTTGGTCGGGGAGGCAATGAGCAGTTCTTC
-	-	TRBV29-1	TRBJ2-7	CSVRFTNPYEQYF	TGCAGCGTCCGCTTTACAAATCCCTACGAGCAGTACTTC
TRBD1	-	TRBV27	TRBJ1-3	CASSPLARGLGNTIYF	TGTGCCAGCAGTCCCTTGGCCAGGGGGCTCGGAAACACCATATATTTT
-	many	TRBV4-1	TRBJ2-7	CASSQDSWRDESYEQYF	TGCGCCAGCAGCCAAGATTCGTGGAGGGATGAGTCCTACGAGCAGTACTTC
-	few	TRBV30	TRBJ1-2	CAWRNPGSTRGYGYTF	TGTGCCTGGAGAAATCCGGGTTCAACCAGGGGCTATGGCTACACCTTC
TRBD2	-	TRBV4-1	TRBJ2-4	CASSQDWLAGGGEQYF	TGCGCCAGCAGCCAAGATTGGCTAGCGGGAGGCGGTGAGCAGTACTTC
TRBD2	-	TRBV9	TRBJ2-5	CASNGGEETQYF	TGTGCCAGCAATGGGGGGGAAGAGACCCAGTACTTC
TRBD2	-	TRBV4-1	TRBJ2-5	CASLGHGTIQETQYF	TGCGCCAGCCTCGGCCACGGGACTATACAAGAGACCCAGTACTTC